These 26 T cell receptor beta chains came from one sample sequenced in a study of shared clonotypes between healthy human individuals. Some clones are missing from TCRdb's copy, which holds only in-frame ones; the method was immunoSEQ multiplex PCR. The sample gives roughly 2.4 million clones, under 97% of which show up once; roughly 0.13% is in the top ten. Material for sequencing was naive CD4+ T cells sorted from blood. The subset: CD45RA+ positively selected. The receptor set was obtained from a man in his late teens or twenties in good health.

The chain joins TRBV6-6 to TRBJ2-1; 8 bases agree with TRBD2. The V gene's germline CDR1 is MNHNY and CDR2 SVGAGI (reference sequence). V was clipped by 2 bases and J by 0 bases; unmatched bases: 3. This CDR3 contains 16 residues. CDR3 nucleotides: TGTGCCAGCAGTTACCCAAGCGGGAGCTCCTACAATGAGCAGTTCTTC. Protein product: CASSYPSGSSYNEQFF.

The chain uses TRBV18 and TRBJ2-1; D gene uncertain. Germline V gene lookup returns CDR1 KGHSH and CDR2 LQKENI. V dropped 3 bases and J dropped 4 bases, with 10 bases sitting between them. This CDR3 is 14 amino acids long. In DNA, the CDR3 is TGTGCCAGCTCACCGGCTAGTCTATACAATGAGCAGTTCTTC. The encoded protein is CASSPASLYNEQFF.

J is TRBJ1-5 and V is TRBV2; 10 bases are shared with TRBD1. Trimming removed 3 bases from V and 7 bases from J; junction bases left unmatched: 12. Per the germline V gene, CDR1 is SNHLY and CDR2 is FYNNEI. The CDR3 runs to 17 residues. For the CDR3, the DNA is TGTGCCAGCAGTGAGCCCCGACAGGGGGCGCAAGGGCAGCCCCAGCATTTT. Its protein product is CASSEPRQGAQGQPQHF.

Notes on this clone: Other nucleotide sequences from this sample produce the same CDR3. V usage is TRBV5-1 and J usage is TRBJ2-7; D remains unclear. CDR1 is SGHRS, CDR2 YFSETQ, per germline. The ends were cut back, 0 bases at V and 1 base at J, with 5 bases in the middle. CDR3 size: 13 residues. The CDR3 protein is CASSLEGSYEQYF. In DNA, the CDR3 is TGCGCCAGCAGCTTGGAAGGTTCCTACGAGCAGTACTTC.

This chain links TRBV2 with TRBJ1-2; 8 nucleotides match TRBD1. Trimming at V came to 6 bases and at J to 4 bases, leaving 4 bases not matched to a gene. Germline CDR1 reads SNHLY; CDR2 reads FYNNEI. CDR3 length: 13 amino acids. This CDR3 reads CASRDGTGYGYTF. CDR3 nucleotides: TGTGCCAGCAGGGATGGGACAGGCTATGGCTACACCTTC.

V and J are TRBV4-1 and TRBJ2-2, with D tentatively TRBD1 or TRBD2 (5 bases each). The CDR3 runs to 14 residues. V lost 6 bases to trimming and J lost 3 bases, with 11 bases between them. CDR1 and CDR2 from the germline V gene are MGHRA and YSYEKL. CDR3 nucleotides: TGCGCCAGCAGTGTGGGGGAACACACCGGGGAGCTGTTTTTT. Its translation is CASSVGEHTGELFF.

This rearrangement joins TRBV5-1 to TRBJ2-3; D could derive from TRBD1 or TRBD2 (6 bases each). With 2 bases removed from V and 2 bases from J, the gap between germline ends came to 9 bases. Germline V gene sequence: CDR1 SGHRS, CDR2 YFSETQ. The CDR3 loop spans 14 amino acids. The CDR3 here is CASSFRGPTDTQYF. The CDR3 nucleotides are TGCGCCAGCAGCTTCCGGGGGCCCACAGATACGCAGTATTTT.

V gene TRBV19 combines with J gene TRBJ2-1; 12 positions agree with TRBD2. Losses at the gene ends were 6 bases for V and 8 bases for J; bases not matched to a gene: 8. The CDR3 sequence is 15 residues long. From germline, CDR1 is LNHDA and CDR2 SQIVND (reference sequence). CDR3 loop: CASRKLAGGGYEQFF. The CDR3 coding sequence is TGTGCCAGTAGGAAACTAGCGGGAGGCGGTTATGAGCAGTTCTTC. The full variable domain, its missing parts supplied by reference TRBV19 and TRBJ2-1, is DGGITQSPKYLFRKEGQNVTLSCEQNLNHDAMYWYRQDPGQGLRLIYYSQIVNDFQKGDIAEGYSVSREKKESFPLTVTSAQKNPTAFYLCASRKLAGGGYEQFFGPGTRLTVL.

The CDR3 region has the DNA TGTGCCAGCAGTACCGACAGGGGGTACTACTACGAGCAGTACTTC. Amino acid sequence: CASSTDRGYYYEQYF. The chain combines TRBV2 with TRBJ2-7; TRBD1 agrees at 9 bases. Germline V lookup: CDR1 SNHLY, CDR2 FYNNEI. V lost 5 bases to trimming and J lost 3 bases; unmatched junction nucleotides: 8. This CDR3 region has 15 residues.

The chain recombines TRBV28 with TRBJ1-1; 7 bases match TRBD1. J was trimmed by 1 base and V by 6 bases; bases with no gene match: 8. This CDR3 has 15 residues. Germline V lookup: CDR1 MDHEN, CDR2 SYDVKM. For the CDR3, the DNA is TGTGCCAGCAGCCTGCAGGGGGTCGGGAACACTGAAGCTTTCTTT. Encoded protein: CASSLQGVGNTEAFF. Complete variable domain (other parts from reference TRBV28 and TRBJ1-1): DVKVTQSSRYLVKRTGEKVFLECVQDMDHENMFWYRQDPGLGLRLIYFSYDVKMKEKGDIPEGYSVSREKKERFSLILESASTNQTSMYLCASSLQGVGNTEAFFGQGTRLTVV.

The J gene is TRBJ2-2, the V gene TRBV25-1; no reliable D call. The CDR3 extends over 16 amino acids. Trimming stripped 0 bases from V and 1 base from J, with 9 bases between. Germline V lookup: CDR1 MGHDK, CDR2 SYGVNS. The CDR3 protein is CASSEYTPQNTGELFF. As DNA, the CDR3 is TGTGCCAGCAGTGAATACACACCGCAGAACACCGGGGAGCTGTTTTTT.

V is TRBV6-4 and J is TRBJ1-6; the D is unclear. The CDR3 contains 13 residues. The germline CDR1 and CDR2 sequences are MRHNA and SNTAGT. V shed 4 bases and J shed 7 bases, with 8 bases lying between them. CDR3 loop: CASSAGWNSPLHF. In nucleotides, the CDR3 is TGTGCCAGCAGTGCCGGGTGGAATTCACCCCTCCACTTT.

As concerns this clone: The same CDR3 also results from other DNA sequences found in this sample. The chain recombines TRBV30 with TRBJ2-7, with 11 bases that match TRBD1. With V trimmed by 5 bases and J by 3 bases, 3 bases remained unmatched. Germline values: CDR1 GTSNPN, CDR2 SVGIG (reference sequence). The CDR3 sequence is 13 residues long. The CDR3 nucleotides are TGTGCCTGGTCCGGGACAGGGGGCTACGAGCAGTACTTC. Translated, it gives CAWSGTGGYEQYF.

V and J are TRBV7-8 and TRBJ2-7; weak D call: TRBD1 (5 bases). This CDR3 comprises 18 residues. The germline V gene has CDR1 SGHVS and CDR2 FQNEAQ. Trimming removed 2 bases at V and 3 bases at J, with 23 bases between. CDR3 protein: CASSLPGAGSLGFYEQYF. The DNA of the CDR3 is TGTGCCAGCAGCTTACCTGGGGCAGGGTCATTAGGGTTCTACGAGCAGTACTTC.

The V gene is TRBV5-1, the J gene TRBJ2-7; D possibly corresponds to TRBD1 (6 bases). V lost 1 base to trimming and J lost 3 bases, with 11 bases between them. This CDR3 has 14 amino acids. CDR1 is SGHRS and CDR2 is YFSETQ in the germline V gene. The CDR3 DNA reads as TGCGCCAGCAGCTTGTCTGTAGGGGGCTACGAGCAGTACTTC. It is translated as CASSLSVGGYEQYF.

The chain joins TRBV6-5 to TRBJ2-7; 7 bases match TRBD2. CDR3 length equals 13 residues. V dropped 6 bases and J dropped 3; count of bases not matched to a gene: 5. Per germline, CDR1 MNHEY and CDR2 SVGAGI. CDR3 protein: CASRIGGDYEQYF. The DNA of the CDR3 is TGTGCCAGCAGGATTGGGGGGGACTACGAGCAGTACTTC.

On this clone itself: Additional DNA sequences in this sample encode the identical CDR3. CDR3 amino acids: CAIRGDSSYEQYF. As DNA, the CDR3 is TGTGCCATCAGGGGGGACAGCTCCTACGAGCAGTACTTC. The chain is built from TRBV10-3 and TRBJ2-7; 7 bases are shared with TRBD1. With 6 bases clipped from V and 0 bases from J, the junction kept 2 bases outside the gene matches. Per the germline V gene, CDR1 is ENHRY and CDR2 is SYGVKD. The CDR3 covers 13 residues.

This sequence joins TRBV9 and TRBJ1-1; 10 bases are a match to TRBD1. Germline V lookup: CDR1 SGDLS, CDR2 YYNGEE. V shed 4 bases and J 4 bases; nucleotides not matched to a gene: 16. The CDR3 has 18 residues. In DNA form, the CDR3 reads TGTGCCAGCAGCACAACCGCCCGGCGACAGGGGGCCGTCACTGAAGCTTTCTTT. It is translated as CASSTTARRQGAVTEAFF. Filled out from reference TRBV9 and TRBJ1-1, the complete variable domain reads DSGVTQTPKHLITATGQRVTLRCSPRSGDLSVYWYQQSLDQGLQFLIQYYNGEERAKGNILERFSAQQFPDLHSELNLSSLELGDSALYFCASSTTARRQGAVTEAFFGQGTRLTVV.

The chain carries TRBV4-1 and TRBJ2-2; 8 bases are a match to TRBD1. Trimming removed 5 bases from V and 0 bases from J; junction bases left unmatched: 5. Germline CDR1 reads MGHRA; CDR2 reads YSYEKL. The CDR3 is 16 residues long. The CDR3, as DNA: TGCGCCAGCAGCAAAGGACAGGGCGCGAACACCGGGGAGCTGTTTTTT. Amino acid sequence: CASSKGQGANTGELFF.

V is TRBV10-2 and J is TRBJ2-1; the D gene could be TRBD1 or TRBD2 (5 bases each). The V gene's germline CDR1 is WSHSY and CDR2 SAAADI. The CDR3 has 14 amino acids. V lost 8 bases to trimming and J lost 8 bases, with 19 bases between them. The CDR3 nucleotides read TGCGCCAGCCTCGGGGTCCAGGTACAGGATGAGCAGTTCTTC. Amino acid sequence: CASLGVQVQDEQFF.

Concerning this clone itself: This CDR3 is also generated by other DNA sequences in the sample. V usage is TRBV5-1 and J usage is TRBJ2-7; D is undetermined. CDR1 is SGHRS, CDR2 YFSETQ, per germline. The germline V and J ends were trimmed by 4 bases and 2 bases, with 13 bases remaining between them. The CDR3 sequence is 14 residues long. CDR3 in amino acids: CASSPGQLPYEQYF. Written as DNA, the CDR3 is TGCGCCAGCAGCCCCGGGCAGCTACCCTACGAGCAGTACTTC.

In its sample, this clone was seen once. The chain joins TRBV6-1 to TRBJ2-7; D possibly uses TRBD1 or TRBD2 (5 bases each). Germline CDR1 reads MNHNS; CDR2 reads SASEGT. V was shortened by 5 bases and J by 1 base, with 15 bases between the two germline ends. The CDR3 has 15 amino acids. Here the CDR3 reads CASSSPNWGSYEQYF. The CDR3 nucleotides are TGTGCCAGCAGTTCCCCGAATTGGGGGTCCTACGAGCAGTACTTC.

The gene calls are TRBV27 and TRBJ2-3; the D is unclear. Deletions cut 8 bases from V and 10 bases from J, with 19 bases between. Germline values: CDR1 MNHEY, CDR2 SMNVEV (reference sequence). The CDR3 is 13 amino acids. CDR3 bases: TGTGCCAGCCGTCAAACTAATACCGTGGCGCAGTATTTT. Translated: CASRQTNTVAQYF.

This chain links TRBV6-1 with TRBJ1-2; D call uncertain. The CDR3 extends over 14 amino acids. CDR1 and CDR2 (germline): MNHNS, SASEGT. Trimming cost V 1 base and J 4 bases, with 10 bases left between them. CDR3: CASSEVGYTYGYTF. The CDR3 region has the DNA TGTGCCAGCAGTGAAGTCGGGTATACCTATGGCTACACCTTC.

Here the CDR3 reads CASSPPLTGKSSYEQYF. CDR3 DNA: TGTGCCAGCAGCCCGCCTCTGACAGGGAAGAGCTCCTACGAGCAGTACTTC. V is TRBV14 and J is TRBJ2-7; 7 nucleotides match TRBD1. The J segment lost 0 bases and the V segment lost 4 bases, leaving 12 bases of the junction unmatched. There are 17 residues in the CDR3. In germline, CDR1 is SGHDN, CDR2 FVKESK.

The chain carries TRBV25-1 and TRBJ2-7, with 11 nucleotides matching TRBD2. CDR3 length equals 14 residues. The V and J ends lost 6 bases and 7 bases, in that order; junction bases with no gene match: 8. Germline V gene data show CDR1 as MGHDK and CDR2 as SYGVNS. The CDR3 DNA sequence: TGTGCCAGCAGCCAGACTAGCGGGGCGGGGGAGCAGTACTTC. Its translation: CASSQTSGAGEQYF.